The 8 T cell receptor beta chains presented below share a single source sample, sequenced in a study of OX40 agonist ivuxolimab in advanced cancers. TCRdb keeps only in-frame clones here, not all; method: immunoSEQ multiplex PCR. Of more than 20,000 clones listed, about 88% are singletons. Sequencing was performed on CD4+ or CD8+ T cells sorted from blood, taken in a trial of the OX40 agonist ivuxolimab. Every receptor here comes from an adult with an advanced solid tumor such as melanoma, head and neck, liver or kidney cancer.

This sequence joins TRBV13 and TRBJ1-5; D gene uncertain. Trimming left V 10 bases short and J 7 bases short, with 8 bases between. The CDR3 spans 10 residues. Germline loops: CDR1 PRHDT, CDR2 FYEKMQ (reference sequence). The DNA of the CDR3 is TGTGCCATTCCTAGGCAGCCCCAGCATTTT. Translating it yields CAIPRQPQHF.

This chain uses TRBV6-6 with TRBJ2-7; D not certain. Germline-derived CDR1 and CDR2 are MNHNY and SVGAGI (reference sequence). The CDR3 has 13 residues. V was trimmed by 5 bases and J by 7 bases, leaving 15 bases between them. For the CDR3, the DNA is TGTGCCAGCAGTCAAATCGGGCCTCCGGAGCAGTACTTC. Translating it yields CASSQIGPPEQYF.

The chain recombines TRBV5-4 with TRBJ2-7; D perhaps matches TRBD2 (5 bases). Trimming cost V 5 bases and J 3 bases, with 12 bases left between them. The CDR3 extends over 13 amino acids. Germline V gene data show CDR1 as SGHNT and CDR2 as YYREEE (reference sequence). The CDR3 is CASSNGINYEQYF. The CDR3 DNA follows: TGTGCCAGCAGTAACGGGATAAACTACGAGCAGTACTTC.

The chain's CDR3 is CASSPKGLADYNEQFF. The CDR3 DNA sequence: TGCGCCAGCAGCCCGAAGGGACTAGCGGACTACAATGAGCAGTTCTTC. The chain joins TRBV4-3 to TRBJ2-1; 11 bases map to TRBD2. This CDR3 comprises 16 residues. Trimming removed 4 bases from V and 3 bases from J; junction bases left unmatched: 5. Germline V gene sequence: CDR1 LGHNA, CDR2 YSLEER.

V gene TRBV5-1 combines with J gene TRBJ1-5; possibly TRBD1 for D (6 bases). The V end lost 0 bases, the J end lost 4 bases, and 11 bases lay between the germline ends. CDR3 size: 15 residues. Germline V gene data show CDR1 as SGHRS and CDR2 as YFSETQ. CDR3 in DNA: TGCGCCAGCAGCTTGGTAGGGGGGGCAAATCAGCCCCAGCATTTT. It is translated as CASSLVGGANQPQHF.

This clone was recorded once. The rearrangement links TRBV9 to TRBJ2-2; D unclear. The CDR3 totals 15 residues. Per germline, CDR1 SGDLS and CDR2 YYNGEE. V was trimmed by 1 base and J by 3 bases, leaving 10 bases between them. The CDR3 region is CASSVKPQYTGELFF. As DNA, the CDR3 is TGTGCCAGCAGCGTAAAGCCTCAGTACACCGGGGAGCTGTTTTTT.

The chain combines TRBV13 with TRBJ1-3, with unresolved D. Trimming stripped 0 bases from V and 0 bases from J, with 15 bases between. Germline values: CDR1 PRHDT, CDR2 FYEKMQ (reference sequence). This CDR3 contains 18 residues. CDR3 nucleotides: TGTGCCAGCAGCTTAGGCCTTGGCTGGGAGGACTCTGGAAACACCATATATTTT. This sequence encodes CASSLGLGWEDSGNTIYF.

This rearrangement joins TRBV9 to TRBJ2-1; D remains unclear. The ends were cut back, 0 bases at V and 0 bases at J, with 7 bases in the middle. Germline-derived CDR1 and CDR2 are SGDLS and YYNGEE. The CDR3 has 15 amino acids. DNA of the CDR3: TGTGCCAGCAGCGTAGCTACGGGCTCCTACAATGAGCAGTTCTTC. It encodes CASSVATGSYNEQFF.